This entry features one T cell receptor (beta chain) sequence. The target antigen is unknown. This specimen belongs to a study of shared clonotypes between healthy human individuals. Germline CDR1 and CDR2: KGHSH and LQKENI. Trimming took off 4 bases at V and 6 bases at J, with 16 bases between the two ends. This CDR3 comprises 16 residues. Study-wide results and caveats: In the sorted subsets, rarefaction showed sequencing was incomplete despite large depth.

The sorted-subset replicate PCRs were given roughly 200 ng DNA, which is about 29,000 T cell genomes. Assay: immunoSEQ multiplex PCR; the TCRdb copy retains only in-frame clones and omits some. The sample holds roughly 1,800,000 clones, just under 95% seen once. It was CD45RO-negative cells, positively selected for CCR7, that made up naive CD8 cells, with terminally differentiated effector memory CD45RA+ cells excluded. The TCR sequence derives from a man aged 18 to 35 in good health. This chain links TRBV18 with TRBJ1-6; possibly TRBD1 for D (5 bases). The sample taken for sequencing was naive CD8+ T cells sorted from blood. The CDR3: CASSLAGQGGNSPLHF. CDR3 sequence (DNA): TGTGCCAGCTCACTGGCAGGACAAGGTGGTAATTCACCCCTCCACTTT.